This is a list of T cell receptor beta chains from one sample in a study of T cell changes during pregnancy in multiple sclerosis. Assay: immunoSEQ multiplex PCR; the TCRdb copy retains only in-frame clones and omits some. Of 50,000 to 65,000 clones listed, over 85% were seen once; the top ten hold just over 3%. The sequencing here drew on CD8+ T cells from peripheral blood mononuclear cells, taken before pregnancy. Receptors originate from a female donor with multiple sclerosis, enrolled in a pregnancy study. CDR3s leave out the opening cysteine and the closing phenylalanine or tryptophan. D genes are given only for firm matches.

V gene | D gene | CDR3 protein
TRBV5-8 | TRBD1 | ASSALQGEKLF
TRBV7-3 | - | ASSLTGGPTDTQY
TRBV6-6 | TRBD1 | ASSYHRDRGDSPLH
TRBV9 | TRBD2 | ASSVGTSGGSLTNTGELF
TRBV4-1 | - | ASSDRTAGNTIY
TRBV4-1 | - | ASSQSQEQF
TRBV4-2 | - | ASSQVRQGIASYEQY
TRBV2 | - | ASSPTGASNNEQF
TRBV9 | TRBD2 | ASGPSGGVNEQF
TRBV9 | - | ASSVAHREASYT
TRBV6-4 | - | ASTAGGELF
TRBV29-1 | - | SDVRANGYT
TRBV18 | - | ASISGNTEAF
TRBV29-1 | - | SGGEVGSEQF
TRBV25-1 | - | ASIGDSYNEQF
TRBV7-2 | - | ASSFGGFVSYGYT